Listed here is a single TCR beta chain. These data originate in a study of shared clonotypes between healthy human individuals. The CDR3 is 15 amino acids. Per the germline V gene, CDR1 is LGHNA and CDR2 is YSLEER. V gave up 0 bases and J gave up 1 base, with 9 bases separating them. Here immunoSEQ multiplex PCR was the method, and the copy in TCRdb shows in-frame clones only, minus some. The sample has roughly 200,000 clones, around 63% seen once. The genes are TRBV4-3 and TRBJ1-1; the D is unclear. This sequence originates from a man aged 30 to 45 in good health. What was sequenced was memory CD4+ T cells sorted from blood. The sample's subset: CD45RA-negative fraction. The CDR3 loop is CASSQEVERNTEAFF. CDR3 in DNA: TGCGCCAGCAGCCAAGAGGTGGAGAGGAACACTGAAGCTTTCTTT.